This T cell receptor beta chain was obtained from a study of cytomegalovirus exposure and HLA in healthy donors. The PCR used 60 Vbeta and 13 Jbeta primers. The assay was immunoSEQ multiplex PCR, and TCRdb's table has in-frame clones only and misses some. The sample shows roughly 160,000 clones, approximately 79% of them seen only once. Regarding this clone: Its cognate antigen is unknown.

Study-wide results and caveats: As immune exposure information, only CMV serostatus was available. V- and J-gene trimming of TCR beta was linked (in a later analysis) to a missense DCLRE1C variant.

CDR3 size: 13 residues. Per the germline V gene, CDR1 is SGHDN and CDR2 is FVKESK. Between the trimmed V and J ends, which lost 3 bases and 2 bases, there was a span of 7 bases. V is TRBV14 and J is TRBJ1-1; unclear D gene. This clonotype originated in a man between 40 and 49 years old in good health and CMV-seronegative. Sequenced input: PBMCs. DNA of the CDR3: TGTGCCAGCAGCCACGGGTTAAACACTGAAGCTTTCTTT. Translated, it gives CASSHGLNTEAFF. Filled out from reference TRBV14 and TRBJ1-1, the complete variable domain reads EAGVTQFPSHSVIEKGQTVTLRCDPISGHDNLYWYRRVMGKEIKFLLHFVKESKQDESGMPNNRFLAERTGGTYSTLKVQPAELEDSGVYFCASSHGLNTEAFFGQGTRLTVV.